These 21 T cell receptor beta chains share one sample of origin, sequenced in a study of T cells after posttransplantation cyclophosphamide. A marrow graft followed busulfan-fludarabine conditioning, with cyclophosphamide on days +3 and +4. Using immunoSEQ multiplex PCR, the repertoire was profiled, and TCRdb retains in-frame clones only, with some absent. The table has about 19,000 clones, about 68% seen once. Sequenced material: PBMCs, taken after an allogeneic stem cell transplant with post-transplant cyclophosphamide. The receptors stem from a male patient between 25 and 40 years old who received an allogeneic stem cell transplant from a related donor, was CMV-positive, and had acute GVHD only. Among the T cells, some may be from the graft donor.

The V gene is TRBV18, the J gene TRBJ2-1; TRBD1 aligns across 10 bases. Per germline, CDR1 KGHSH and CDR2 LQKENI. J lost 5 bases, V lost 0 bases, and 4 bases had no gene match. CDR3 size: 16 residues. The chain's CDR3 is CASSPPGQGNNNEQFF. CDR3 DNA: TGTGCCAGCTCACCACCGGGACAGGGGAATAACAATGAGCAGTTCTTC.

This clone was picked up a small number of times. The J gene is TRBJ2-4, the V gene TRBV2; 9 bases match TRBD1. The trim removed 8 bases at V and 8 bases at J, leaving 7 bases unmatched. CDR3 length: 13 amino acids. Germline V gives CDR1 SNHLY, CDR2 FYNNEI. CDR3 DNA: TGTGCCAGCGGCGGACAGGGGAGCGACATTCAGTACTTC. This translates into CASGGQGSDIQYF.

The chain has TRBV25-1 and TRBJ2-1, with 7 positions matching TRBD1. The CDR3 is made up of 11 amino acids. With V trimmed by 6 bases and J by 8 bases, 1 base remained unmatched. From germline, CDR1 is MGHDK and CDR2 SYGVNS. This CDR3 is CASRDRDEQFF. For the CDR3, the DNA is TGTGCCAGCAGAGACAGGGATGAGCAGTTCTTC.

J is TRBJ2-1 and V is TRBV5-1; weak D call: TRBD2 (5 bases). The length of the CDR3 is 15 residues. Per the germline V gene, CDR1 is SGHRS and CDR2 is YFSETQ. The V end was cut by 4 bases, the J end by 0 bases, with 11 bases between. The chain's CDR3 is CASSEESGSYNEQFF. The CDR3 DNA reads TGCGCCAGCAGCGAGGAGAGCGGCTCCTACAATGAGCAGTTCTTC.

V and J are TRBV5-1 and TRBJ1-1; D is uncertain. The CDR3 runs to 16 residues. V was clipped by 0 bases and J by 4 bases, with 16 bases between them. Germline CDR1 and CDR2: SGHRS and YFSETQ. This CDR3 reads CASSLELFSLGTEAFF. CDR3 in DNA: TGCGCCAGCAGCTTGGAACTTTTCTCCCTAGGCACTGAAGCTTTCTTT. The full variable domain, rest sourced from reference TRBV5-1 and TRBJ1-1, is KAGVTQTPRYLIKTRGQQVTLSCSPISGHRSVSWYQQTPGQGLQFLFEYFSETQRNKGNFPGRFSGRQFSNSRSEMNVSTLELGDSALYLCASSLELFSLGTEAFFGQGTRLTVV.

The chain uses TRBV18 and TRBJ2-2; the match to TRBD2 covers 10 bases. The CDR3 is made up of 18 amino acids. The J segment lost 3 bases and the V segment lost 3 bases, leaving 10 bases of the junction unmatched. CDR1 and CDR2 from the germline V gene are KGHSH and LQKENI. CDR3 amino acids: CASSPLHTSGAHTGELFF. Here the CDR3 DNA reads TGTGCCAGCTCACCCTTGCATACTAGCGGGGCGCACACCGGGGAGCTGTTTTTT.

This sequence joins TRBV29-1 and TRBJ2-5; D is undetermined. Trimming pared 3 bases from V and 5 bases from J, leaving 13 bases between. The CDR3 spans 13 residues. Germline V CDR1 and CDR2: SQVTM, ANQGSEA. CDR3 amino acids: CSVELAGVETQYF. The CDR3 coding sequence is TGCAGCGTTGAGTTGGCAGGCGTGGAGACCCAGTACTTC.

The CDR3 is CASSLAGARRSYEQYF. The CDR3 region has the DNA TGTGCCAGCAGCTTAGCTGGAGCCCGTAGATCCTACGAGCAGTACTTC. The rearrangement joins TRBV7-9 to TRBJ2-7; D remains ambiguous. CDR1 SEHNR and CDR2 FQNEAQ come from the germline V gene (reference sequence). Trimming pared 0 bases from V and 1 base from J, leaving 13 bases between. The CDR3 contains 16 residues.

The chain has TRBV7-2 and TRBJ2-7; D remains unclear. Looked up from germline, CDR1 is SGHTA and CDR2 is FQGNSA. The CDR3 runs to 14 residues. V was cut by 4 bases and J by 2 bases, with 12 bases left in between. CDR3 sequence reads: CASSSNRVAYEQYF. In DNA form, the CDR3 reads TGTGCCAGCAGCTCCAATCGGGTAGCCTACGAGCAGTACTTC. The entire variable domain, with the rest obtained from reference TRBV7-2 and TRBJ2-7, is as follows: GAGVSQSPSNKVTEKGKDVELRCDPISGHTALYWYRQSLGQGLEFLIYFQGNSAPDKSGLPSDRFSAERTGGSVSTLTIQRTQQEDSAVYLCASSSNRVAYEQYFGPGTRLTVT.

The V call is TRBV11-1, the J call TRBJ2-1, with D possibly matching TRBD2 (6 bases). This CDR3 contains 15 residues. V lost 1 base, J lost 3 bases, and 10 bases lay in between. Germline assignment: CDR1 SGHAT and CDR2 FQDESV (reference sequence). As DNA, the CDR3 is TGTGCCAGCAGCTTAGGCGGGACCGTCTACAATGAGCAGTTCTTC. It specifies CASSLGGTVYNEQFF.

The CDR3 is CASSEALGQGARELFF. Written as DNA, the CDR3 is TGTGCCAGCAGTGAAGCGCTTGGACAGGGGGCCCGGGAGCTGTTTTTT. The V gene is TRBV6-1, the J gene TRBJ2-2; 11 bases are a match to TRBD1. The germline V gene has CDR1 MNHNS and CDR2 SASEGT. Unmatched junction bases numbered 6, after V lost 0 bases and J lost 9 bases. CDR3 length: 16 amino acids.

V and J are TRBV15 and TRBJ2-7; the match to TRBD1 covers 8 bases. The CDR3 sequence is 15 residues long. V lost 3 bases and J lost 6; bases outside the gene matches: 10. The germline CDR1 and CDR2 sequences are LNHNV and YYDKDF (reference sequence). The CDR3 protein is CATSRGIRQGSEQYF. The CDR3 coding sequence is TGTGCCACCAGCAGGGGGATTCGACAGGGGAGCGAGCAGTACTTC.

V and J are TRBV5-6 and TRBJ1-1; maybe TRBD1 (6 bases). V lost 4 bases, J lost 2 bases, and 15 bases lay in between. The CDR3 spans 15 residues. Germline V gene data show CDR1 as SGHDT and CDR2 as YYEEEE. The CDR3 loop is CASSISWTANTEAFF. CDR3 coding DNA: TGTGCCAGCAGCATATCGTGGACAGCCAACACTGAAGCTTTCTTT. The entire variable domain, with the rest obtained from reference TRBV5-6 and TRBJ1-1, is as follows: DAGVTQSPTHLIKTRGQQVTLRCSPKSGHDTVSWYQQALGQGPQFIFQYYEEEERQRGNFPDRFSGHQFPNYSSELNVNALLLGDSALYLCASSISWTANTEAFFGQGTRLTVV.

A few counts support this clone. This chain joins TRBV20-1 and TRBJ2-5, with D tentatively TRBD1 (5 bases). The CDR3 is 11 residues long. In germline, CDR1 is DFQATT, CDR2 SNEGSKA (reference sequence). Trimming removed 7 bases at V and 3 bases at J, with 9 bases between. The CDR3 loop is CSVETEETQYF. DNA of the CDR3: TGCAGTGTAGAGACAGAAGAGACCCAGTACTTC.

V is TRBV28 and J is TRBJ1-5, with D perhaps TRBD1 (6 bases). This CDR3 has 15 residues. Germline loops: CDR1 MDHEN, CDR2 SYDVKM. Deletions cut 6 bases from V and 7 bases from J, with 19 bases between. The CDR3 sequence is CASSPNGGAGQPQHF. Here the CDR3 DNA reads TGTGCCAGCAGCCCTAACGGGGGGGCAGGGCAGCCCCAGCATTTT.

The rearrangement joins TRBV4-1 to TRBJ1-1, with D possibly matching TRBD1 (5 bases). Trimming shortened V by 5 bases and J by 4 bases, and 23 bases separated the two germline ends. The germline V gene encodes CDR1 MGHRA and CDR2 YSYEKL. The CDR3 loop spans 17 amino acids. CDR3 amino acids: CASSSDVGGPGGTEAFF. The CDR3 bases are TGCGCCAGCAGCTCTGATGTGGGAGGGCCCGGGGGCACTGAAGCTTTCTTT.

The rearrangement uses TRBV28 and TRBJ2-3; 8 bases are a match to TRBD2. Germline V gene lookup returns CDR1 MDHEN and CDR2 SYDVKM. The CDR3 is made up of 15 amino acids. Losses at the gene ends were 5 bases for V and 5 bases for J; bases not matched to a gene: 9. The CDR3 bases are TGTGCCAGCAGTCCCTCGGGGGGGGCTCGAGATACGCAGTATTTT. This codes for CASSPSGGARDTQYF.

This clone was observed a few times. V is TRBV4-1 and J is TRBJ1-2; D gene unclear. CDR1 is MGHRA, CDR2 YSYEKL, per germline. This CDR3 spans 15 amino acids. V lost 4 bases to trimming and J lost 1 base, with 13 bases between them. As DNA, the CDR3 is TGCGCCAGCAGCCCTGAACTTACGGTTAACTATGGCTACACCTTC. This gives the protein CASSPELTVNYGYTF.

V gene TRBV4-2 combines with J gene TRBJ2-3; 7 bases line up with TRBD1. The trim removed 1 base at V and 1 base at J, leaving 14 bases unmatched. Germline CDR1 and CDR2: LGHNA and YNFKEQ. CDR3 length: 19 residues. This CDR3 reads CASSQAVTGDILGTDTQYF. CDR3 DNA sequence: TGTGCCAGCAGCCAAGCTGTAACAGGGGACATACTAGGCACAGATACGCAGTATTTT.

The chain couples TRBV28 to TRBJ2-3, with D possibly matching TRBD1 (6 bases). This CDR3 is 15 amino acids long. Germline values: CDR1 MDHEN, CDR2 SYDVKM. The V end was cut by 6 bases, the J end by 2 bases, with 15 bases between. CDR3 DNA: TGTGCCAGCAGAGCAGACAGGACCTTCACAGATACGCAGTATTTT. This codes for CASRADRTFTDTQYF.

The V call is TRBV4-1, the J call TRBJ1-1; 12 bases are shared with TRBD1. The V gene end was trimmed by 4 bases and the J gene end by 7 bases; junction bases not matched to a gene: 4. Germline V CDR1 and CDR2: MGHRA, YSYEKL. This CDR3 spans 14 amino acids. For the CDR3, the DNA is TGCGCCAGCAGCCCGGGACAGGGGGCGGGTGAAGCTTTCTTT. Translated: CASSPGQGAGEAFF.